This T cell receptor beta chain was identified during a study of beta chain features in type 1 diabetes. cDNA synthesis used the whole RNA isolate, giving expressed TCRB sequences. Method: immunoSEQ multiplex PCR; TCRdb's copy keeps in-frame clones and lacks some. The sample lists about 180,000 clones; about 8% were seen once. In its sample, this clone was seen a few times. Its antigen is not known. General study points: Across all four CD4+ subsets, people with type 1 diabetes showed modestly shorter TCRB CDR3s.

Sequenced input: central memory CD4+ T cells from blood. The receptor comes from a woman aged 40 to 55 with type 1 diabetes.

For the CDR3, the DNA is TGTGCCAGCATGTGGGAGACCCGCTATGGCTACACCTTC. It codes for CASMWETRYGYTF. This rearrangement joins TRBV2 to TRBJ1-2; D is unresolved. CDR1 is SNHLY and CDR2 is FYNNEI in the germline V gene. The V and J ends lost 7 bases and 4 bases respectively, with 13 bases between them. The length of the CDR3 is 13 residues.